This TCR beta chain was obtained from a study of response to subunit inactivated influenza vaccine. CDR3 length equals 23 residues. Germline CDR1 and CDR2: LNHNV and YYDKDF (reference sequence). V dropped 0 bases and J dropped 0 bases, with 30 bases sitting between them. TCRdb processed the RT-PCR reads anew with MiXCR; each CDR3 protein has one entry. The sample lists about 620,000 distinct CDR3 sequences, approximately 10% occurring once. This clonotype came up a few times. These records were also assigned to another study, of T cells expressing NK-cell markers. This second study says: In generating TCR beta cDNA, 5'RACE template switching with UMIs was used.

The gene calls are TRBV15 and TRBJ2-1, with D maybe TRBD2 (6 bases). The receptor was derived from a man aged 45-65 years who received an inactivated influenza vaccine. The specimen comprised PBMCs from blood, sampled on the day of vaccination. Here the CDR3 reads CATSRDIIFGGTRSMSSYNEQFF. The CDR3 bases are TGTGCCACCAGCAGAGATATTATATTTGGAGGGACCAGATCTATGAGCTCCTACAATGAGCAGTTCTTC.